Listed below are T cell receptor beta chains from one sample, sequenced in a study of OX40 agonist ivuxolimab in advanced cancers. Repertoires were generated with immunoSEQ multiplex PCR, while TCRdb's copy carries only in-frame clones and drops some. The sample shows 70,000 or so clones, approximately 90% of them seen only once. Sequences were derived from CD4+ or CD8+ T cells sorted from blood, sampled in a trial of the OX40 agonist ivuxolimab. The receptors originated from an adult with an advanced solid tumor such as melanoma, head and neck, liver or kidney cancer. Both conserved end residues are part of each CDR3. Each record gives: D gene, clone size, V gene, J gene, CDR3 DNA, CDR3 protein. D genes are given only for firm matches. Only some rows state a clone size, as once, few, many or a class for expanded clones.

>NA|NA|TRBV7-9|TRBJ2-7
TGTGCCAGCTCCCCTGAAGGGGCGCGGGTCTACGAGCAGTACTTC
CASSPEGARVYEQYF
>NA|NA|TRBV5-1|TRBJ2-1
TGCGCCAGCAGCTTGGGGATAAACTCCTACAATGAGCAGTTCTTC
CASSLGINSYNEQFF
>NA|NA|TRBV29-1|TRBJ2-7
TGCAGCGTTGACATGGGGCCAGGCGAGCAGTACTTC
CSVDMGPGEQYF
>TRBD1|NA|TRBV7-6|TRBJ2-7
TGTGCCAGCAGCAAAACAGGGGGCGACGGGGGCGAGCAGTACTTC
CASSKTGGDGGEQYF
>NA|NA|TRBV4-2|TRBJ1-1
TGTGCCAGCAGCCAAAAAAGTGGTATGGTCATGGGTGTGAACACTGAAGCTTTCTTT
CASSQKSGMVMGVNTEAFF
>NA|NA|TRBV2|TRBJ1-1
TGTGCCAGCAGAGTCAACCCAGGGGCAGGTACTGAAGCTTTCTTT
CASRVNPGAGTEAFF
>NA|NA|TRBV11-2|TRBJ2-7
TGTGCCAGCAGCCCGGGTTACTCCTACGAGCAGTACTTC
CASSPGYSYEQYF
>NA|NA|TRBV6-1|TRBJ2-1
TGTGCCAGCGCGGTCCAGGGCAATGAGCAGTTCTTC
CASAVQGNEQFF
>TRBD1|NA|TRBV2|TRBJ1-5
TGTGCCAGCGTACGGGACAGGGGAGTCAATCAGCCCCAGCATTTT
CASVRDRGVNQPQHF
>TRBD2|NA|TRBV11-2|TRBJ2-5
TGTGCCAGCAGCTTAGAAAGCGGGGGGGCCTTAGAGCAGTACTTC
CASSLESGGALEQYF
>TRBD1|NA|TRBV9|TRBJ1-2
TGTGCCAGCAGTTTGATTGGACAGGGGGCCGACTATGGCTACACCTTC
CASSLIGQGADYGYTF
>NA|once|TRBV7-6|TRBJ1-1
TGTGCCAGCAGCTTAGTTTTCGGGCAGAACACTGAAGCTTTCTTT
CASSLVFGQNTEAFF
>TRBD2|NA|TRBV7-3|TRBJ2-1
TGTGCCAGCAGCTCAGGACTAGCGGGGTACAATGAGCAGTTCTTC
CASSSGLAGYNEQFF
>TRBD1|medium-sized|TRBV9|TRBJ2-7
TGTGCCAGCAGCGGCGGGACAGGGATCTACGAGCAGTACTTC
CASSGGTGIYEQYF
>TRBD1|few|TRBV7-9|TRBJ1-2
TGTGCCAGCAGCTTAGTTCAGGGACAGCCCTATGGCTACACCTTC
CASSLVQGQPYGYTF
>TRBD1|NA|TRBV7-6|TRBJ2-5
TGTGCCAGCAGCTTAGAGGGACAGGTGCAAGAGACCCAGTACTTC
CASSLEGQVQETQYF
>NA|once|TRBV6-1|TRBJ2-3
TGTGCCAGTCAACCCGCAGGGGGGGCAGATACGCAGTATTTT
CASQPAGGADTQYF
>NA|once|TRBV27|TRBJ1-1
TGTGCCAGCAGTCACACAATGGGGGACGCCGGGAACACTGAAGCTTTCTTT
CASSHTMGDAGNTEAFF
>NA|once|TRBV9|TRBJ2-3
TGTGCCAGCAGCGTAGATGGGGGGACTAGCACAGATACGCAGTATTTT
CASSVDGGTSTDTQYF
>NA|NA|TRBV11-2|TRBJ1-2
TGTGCCAGCAGCTTAGGATTCGCCGGCTATGGCTACACCTTC
CASSLGFAGYGYTF
>NA|NA|TRBV7-9|TRBJ2-1
TGTGCCAGCGGTGTTGGGGGCTCCTACAATGAGCAGTTCTTC
CASGVGGSYNEQFF
>NA|NA|TRBV6-1|TRBJ2-7
TGTGCCAGCAGTGAGGGACCCCAATCCTACGAGCAGTACTTC
CASSEGPQSYEQYF
>NA|NA|TRBV11-1|TRBJ1-2
TGTGCCAGCAGCTTACGGGGCCATAACTATGGCTACACCTTC
CASSLRGHNYGYTF
>NA|NA|TRBV5-4|TRBJ1-1
TGTGCCAGCAGCTTGTCCAGGGAAGCTTTCTTT
CASSLSREAFF